The 19 T cell receptor beta chains below all came from one sample that was sequenced in a study of blood T cell repertoires in COVID-19. The method was immunoSEQ multiplex PCR; TCRdb's version includes in-frame clones alone and lacks a portion of them. Altogether a few hundred thousand clones are present, roughly 83% being singletons, with the ten largest covering about 8.1%. Sequencing input: peripheral blood. The receptors here all came from an elderly man with acute or convalescent COVID-19.

This chain joins TRBV6-6 and TRBJ1-2, with D perhaps TRBD1 (6 bases). V lost 7 bases, J lost 0 bases, and 15 bases lay in between. The germline V gene has CDR1 MNHNY and CDR2 SVGAGI (reference sequence). The CDR3 has 15 residues. CDR3 sequence (DNA): TGTGCCAGCATTTGGACAGAATCAGCTAACTATGGCTACACCTTC. Translating gives CASIWTESANYGYTF.

The J gene is TRBJ1-2, the V gene TRBV3-1 (or the pseudogene TRBV3-2), with TRBD1 matching over 9 bases. Trimming removed 4 bases from V and 4 bases from J; junction bases left unmatched: 10. CDR3 length: 16 residues. From germline, CDR1 is LGHDT and CDR2 YNNKEL (reference sequence). In nucleotides, the CDR3 is TGTGCCAGCAGCCCGGTTTCGACAGGGGGTCCCTATGGCTACACCTTC. The encoded protein is CASSPVSTGGPYGYTF.

This clone was counted between two and nine times. The chain couples TRBV28 to TRBJ1-6, with D perhaps matching TRBD1 (6 bases). Trimming took off 6 bases at V and 0 bases at J, with 15 bases between the two ends. Germline V gives CDR1 MDHEN, CDR2 SYDVKM. This CDR3 comprises 17 residues. The CDR3 spells CASSPLQGSSYNSPLHF. CDR3 nucleotide sequence: TGTGCCAGCAGCCCCCTACAGGGTAGCTCCTATAATTCACCCCTCCACTTT.

The chain recombines TRBV5-6 with TRBJ1-1; 9 nucleotides align to TRBD1. The length of the CDR3 is 15 residues. After removal of 6 bases from V and 2 bases from J, the junction contained 8 bases not matched to a gene. Germline V gives CDR1 SGHDT, CDR2 YYEEEE. The chain's CDR3 is CASNRGRLFNTEAFF. The CDR3, as DNA: TGTGCCAGCAACAGGGGGCGATTATTTAACACTGAAGCTTTCTTT.

V and J are TRBV19 and TRBJ2-7; 8 bases fit TRBD2. In germline, CDR1 is LNHDA, CDR2 SQIVND (reference sequence). V shed 5 bases, J shed 1 base, and the junction held 7 bases outside the gene matches. The CDR3 runs 15 residues. Written as DNA, the CDR3 is TGTGCCAGTAGTGCCCGGCGGGGGGCATCCTACGAGCAGTACTTC. Amino acid sequence: CASSARRGASYEQYF.

This clone was seen only once. The CDR3 loop reads CASSQALKLAGASGELFF. In nucleotides, the CDR3 is TGTGCCAGCAGCCAAGCATTAAAGCTAGCGGGAGCCTCCGGGGAGCTGTTTTTT. This chain uses TRBV3-1 (or the pseudogene TRBV3-2) with TRBJ2-2; the match to TRBD2 covers 10 bases. V trimming: 1 base; J trimming: 6 bases; junction bases outside the gene matches: 11. This CDR3 contains 18 residues. Germline V gene lookup returns CDR1 LGHDT and CDR2 YNNKEL (reference sequence).

CDR3 in amino acids: CASSGTELNTEAFF. CDR3 DNA sequence: TGCGCCAGCAGCGGGACAGAGTTGAACACTGAAGCTTTCTTT. This chain connects TRBV5-1 to TRBJ1-1; 7 bases are shared with TRBD1. J gave up 0 bases and V 4 bases, and 3 bases lay outside the gene matches. CDR3 length equals 14 residues. Germline loops: CDR1 SGHRS, CDR2 YFSETQ.

This clone has just a few counts. The V and J genes are TRBV3-1 (or the pseudogene TRBV3-2) and TRBJ1-1, with D tentatively TRBD1 (5 bases). This CDR3 comprises 14 residues. V was shortened by 2 bases and J by 4 bases, with 11 bases between the two germline ends. Germline V gives CDR1 LGHDT, CDR2 YNNKEL (reference sequence). The CDR3 nucleotides are TGTGCCAGCAGCCAATGGGGGGTAGGCACTGAAGCTTTCTTT. Protein product: CASSQWGVGTEAFF.

The V call is TRBV12-5, the J call TRBJ1-5, with 9 bases fitting TRBD1. The germline V gene has CDR1 LGHNT and CDR2 FRNRAP. Unmatched junction bases numbered 10, after V lost 8 bases and J lost 11 bases. CDR3 length: 13 residues. The CDR3 sequence is CASSRDREGAQHF. The CDR3 bases are TGTGCTAGTTCCCGGGACAGGGAAGGGGCCCAGCATTTT.

This clone has a single count. The V gene is TRBV5-1, the J gene TRBJ1-4; maybe TRBD1 (6 bases). The V end lost 4 bases, the J end lost 5 bases, and 18 bases lay between the germline ends. The CDR3 runs 16 residues. Germline CDR1 is SGHRS and CDR2 is YFSETQ. The CDR3 coding sequence is TGCGCCAGCAGCCTCCCGACAGGTGACCAAAATGAAAAACTGTTTTTT. It encodes CASSLPTGDQNEKLFF.

This clone was picked up one time. The chain has TRBV18 and TRBJ1-3, with a weak D call TRBD1 (6 bases). This CDR3 region has 16 residues. Germline-derived CDR1 and CDR2 are KGHSH and LQKENI. Trimming shortened V by 3 bases and J by 0 bases, and 12 bases separated the two germline ends. CDR3 coding DNA: TGTGCCAGCTCACCGACCAGGGGATACTCTGGAAACACCATATATTTT. It yields the protein CASSPTRGYSGNTIYF.

This clone has only a few counts. The chain uses TRBV6-5 and TRBJ1-2; 10 bases line up with TRBD1. The CDR3 is made up of 15 amino acids. The germline V gene has CDR1 MNHEY and CDR2 SVGAGI. J was trimmed by 2 bases and V by 8 bases; bases with no gene match: 8. The CDR3 region is CASYSGTGENYGYTF. The CDR3 DNA reads as TGTGCCAGCTACTCCGGGACAGGGGAAAACTATGGCTACACCTTC.

V gene TRBV27 combines with J gene TRBJ2-1; D unclear. The CDR3 length is 14 residues. Germline CDR1 is MNHEY and CDR2 is SMNVEV (reference sequence). Trimming took off 3 bases at V and 5 bases at J, with 11 bases between the two ends. CDR3 coding DNA: TGTGCCAGCAGTTTTCAGGTGGCCCACAATGAGCAGTTCTTC. Its translation: CASSFQVAHNEQFF.

The chain recombines TRBV20-1 with TRBJ1-3, with D unresolved. V gave up 5 bases and J gave up 4 bases, with 6 bases separating them. This CDR3 is 11 amino acids long. Germline V gene lookup returns CDR1 DFQATT and CDR2 SNEGSKA (reference sequence). In DNA, the CDR3 is TGCAGTGCTTTGCGGGGAAACACCATATATTTT. It yields the protein CSALRGNTIYF.

The chain uses TRBV18 and TRBJ2-4; 9 bases line up with TRBD1. Germline values: CDR1 KGHSH, CDR2 LQKENI. Germline trimming cut 3 bases from V and 6 bases from J; bases unmatched to any gene: 3. This CDR3 has 14 amino acids. For the CDR3, the DNA is TGTGCCAGCTCACCGGGACAGGGTATAAACATTCAGTACTTC. It is translated as CASSPGQGINIQYF. The whole variable domain, filled in from reference TRBV18 and TRBJ2-4, reads NAGVMQNPRHLVRRRGQEARLRCSPMKGHSHVYWYRQLPEEGLKFMVYLQKENIIDESGMPKERFSAEFPKEGPSILRIQQVVRGDSAAYFCASSPGQGINIQYFGAGTRLSVL.

The V gene is TRBV23-1, the J gene TRBJ2-1; D gene ambiguous. TRBV23-1 is an ORF, with its function uncertain. Trimming pared 4 bases from V and 0 bases from J, leaving 10 bases between. This CDR3 region has 15 residues. DNA for the CDR3: TGCGCCAGCAGTCCTGGCGGTTACTCCTACAATGAGCAGTTCTTC. It translates to CASSPGGYSYNEQFF.

This clone was recorded only once. CDR3 nucleotide sequence: TGTGCCACCAGTGACCCGGGATACACAGATACGCAGTATTTT. Translated: CATSDPGYTDTQYF. The chain combines TRBV24-1 with TRBJ2-3, with D perhaps matching TRBD2 (5 bases). Germline assignment: CDR1 KGHDR and CDR2 SFDVKD. Trimming took off 4 bases at V and 2 bases at J, with 9 bases between the two ends. This CDR3 contains 14 residues.

As concerns this clone: Other DNA variants within this sample encode the same CDR3. CDR3 loop: CASSFDRDQPQHF. DNA of the CDR3: TGTGCCAGCAGCTTTGATCGGGATCAGCCCCAGCATTTT. J is TRBJ1-5 and V is TRBV5-4, with D unresolved. V gave up 2 bases and J gave up 5 bases, with 8 bases separating them. The CDR3 length is 13 residues. Germline CDR1 and CDR2: SGHNT and YYREEE (reference sequence).

The chain uses TRBV5-6 and TRBJ1-2, with a weak D call TRBD1 (5 bases). The CDR3 consists of 15 residues. Per the germline V gene, CDR1 is SGHDT and CDR2 is YYEEEE. V lost 0 bases and J 0 bases, leaving 9 bases between the germline ends. CDR3 region: CASSLAGGTNYGYTF. The CDR3 DNA reads as TGTGCCAGCAGCTTGGCCGGGGGAACTAACTATGGCTACACCTTC.